This T cell receptor beta chain was sequenced during a study of Ad26.COV2.S vaccination and SARS-CoV-2 variants (dated by TCRdb to the early 2020s). For the study in its entirety: TCRbeta repertoire sequencing served as the tool for gauging how specific and how broad the SARS-CoV-2-reactive T cell receptors were following Ad26.COV2.S vaccination. A total of approximately 30 samples were included in the TCR-sequenced set, comprising around 19 Ad26.COV2.S vaccine recipients, 5 placebo recipients and 8 SARS-CoV-2 convalescent individuals. The study at large found these results: The authors noted that the TCR breadth and depth analyses may have underestimated total T cell responses. Comparable non-spike TCR breadth was observed between vaccine and placebo recipients, consistent with only spike being contained in the vaccine. Spike-specific TCR breadth was higher in Ad26.COV2.S recipients than in placebo recipients (P = 0.0014). After vaccination, substantial breadth of spike-specific CD8+ and CD4+ T cell responses was reported.

A remark on this clone: Its antigen has not been determined. Within one base of it there is no much larger clone, and no base qualities were kept.

The immunoSEQ Assay was the method used to sequence TCRbeta CDR3 regions. After extraction, genomic DNA underwent amplification by bias-controlled multiplex PCR, followed by high-throughput sequencing. The source study handled its data this way. Collapsing and filtering of sequences were performed to quantify the absolute abundance of each unique TCRbeta CDR3 region. T cell fraction was estimated by normalizing TCRbeta template counts to usable DNA, which was measured by amplifying reference genes present in all nucleated cells. Repertoire TCRs were annotated as SARS-CoV-2-specific by exact matching of V gene, CDR3 amino acid sequence and J gene to a known reactive TCR set. The reference SARS-CoV-2 TCR set came from MIRA and was filtered for enrichment in COVID-19-positive ImmuneCODE repertoires, removing public or cross-reactive TCRs. Based on the MIRA antigens, annotated TCRs were further analysed at the level of specific ORF or position within ORF. Breadth was defined as annotated unique rearrangements over total unique productive rearrangements; depth was the summed frequency of those rearrangements. TCR breadth was compared between groups using two-sided Wilcoxon rank-sum tests. This immuneACCESS table, as held by TCRdb, lists in-frame sequences with V and J called but not all clones. Of the missing ones, under half trace to an unresolved V gene in checked studies; the others have no known cause. V, J and clone size were drawn from that table, and D and trimming were deduced from the DNA. Counted in this sample were 350,000 to 450,000 clones; just over 90% of them appeared once. The ten largest make up 3.9% of the sample.

From the cysteine up to the phenylalanine, the CDR3 has a length of 12 residues. Only the CDR3 DNA stays, 36 bases, in frame from base 1. Sequences SQVTM (CDR1) and ANQGSEA (CDR2) are obtained from the germline V gene. Trimmed from V: 7 bases; trimmed from J: 6 bases; junction bases lacking a gene match: 6. This specimen's time point label, interpreted: individuals recovered from natural SARS-CoV-2 infection. The origin of this receptor is a human donor who had recovered from COVID-19. The V and J segments used are TRBV29-1 and TRBJ2-3; 8 bases in between match TRBD2. Here the sequenced sample was peripheral blood, taken after recovery from COVID-19. The nucleotide sequence reads TGCAGCGACGGACTAGCAGGCGATACGCAGTATTTT. It specifies CSDGLAGDTQYF.